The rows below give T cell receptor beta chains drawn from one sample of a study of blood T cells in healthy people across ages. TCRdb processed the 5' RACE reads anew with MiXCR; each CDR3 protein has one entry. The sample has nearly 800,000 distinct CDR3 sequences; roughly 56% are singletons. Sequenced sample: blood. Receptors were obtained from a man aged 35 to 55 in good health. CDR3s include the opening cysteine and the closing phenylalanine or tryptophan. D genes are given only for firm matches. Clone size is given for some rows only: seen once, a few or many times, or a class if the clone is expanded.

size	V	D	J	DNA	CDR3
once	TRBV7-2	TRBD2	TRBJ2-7	TGTGCCAGCAGCCGCACAGGGGGACTAGCGGGAGGGGGTTGGAACGAGCAGTACTTC	CASSRTGGLAGGGWNEQYF
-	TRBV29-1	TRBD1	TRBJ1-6	TGCAGCGTCGCCGAAGGGGGCGTAAATTCACCCCTCCACTTT	CSVAEGGVNSPLHF
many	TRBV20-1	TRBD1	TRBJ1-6	TGCAGTGCTAGACCCGGGACAGTCTATAATTCACCCCTCCACTTT	CSARPGTVYNSPLHF
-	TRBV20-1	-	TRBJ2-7	TGCAGTGCTATGGGACAAAACTCCTACGAGCAGTACTTC	CSAMGQNSYEQYF
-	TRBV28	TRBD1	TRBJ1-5	TGTGCCAGCAGTGTGGACAGGGAATATAGCAATCAGCCCCAGCATTTT	CASSVDREYSNQPQHF
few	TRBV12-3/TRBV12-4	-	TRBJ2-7	TGTGCCAGCAGCCCTGGGGACTACGAGCAGTACTTC	CASSPGDYEQYF
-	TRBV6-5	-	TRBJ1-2	TGTGCCAGCAGTTACTCGAGTACGCAGGGTACTGGCTACACCTTC	CASSYSSTQGTGYTF
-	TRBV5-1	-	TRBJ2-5	TGCGCCAGCAGCTTGGTCGCCCAGCGGGAAGAGACCCAGTACTTC	CASSLVAQREETQYF
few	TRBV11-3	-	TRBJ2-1	TGTGCCAGCAGCCCAGGGGGGGGTGACAATGAGCAGTTCTTC	CASSPGGGDNEQFF
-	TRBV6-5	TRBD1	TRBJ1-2	TGTGCCAGCAGTTTCAGGTTGGCAGGGGGATATGGCTACACCTTC	CASSFRLAGGYGYTF
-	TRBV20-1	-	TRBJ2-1	TGCAGTGCCGAATTTACTACTCCGCTGGGCAATGAGCAGTTCTTC	CSAEFTTPLGNEQFF
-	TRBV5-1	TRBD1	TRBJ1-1	TGCGCCAGCAGCTTTAATCCCCGGACAGGCATGAACACTGAAGCTTTCTTT	CASSFNPRTGMNTEAFF
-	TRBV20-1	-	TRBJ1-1	TGCAGTGTGGGGAATGAAGCTTTCTTT	CSVGNEAFF
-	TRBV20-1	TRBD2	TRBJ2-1	TGCAGTGCTGGGCCCGTTGGCGGGGGGGCCTCCTACAATGAGCAGTTCTTC	CSAGPVGGGASYNEQFF
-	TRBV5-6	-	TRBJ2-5	TGTGCCAGCAGCTCAAATTTAGGACAGCAAGAGACCCAGTACTTC	CASSSNLGQQETQYF
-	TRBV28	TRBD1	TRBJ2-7	TGTGCCAGCAGTCTTCAACCTCCGGGACAGGGAACTGCCGAGCAGTACTTC	CASSLQPPGQGTAEQYF
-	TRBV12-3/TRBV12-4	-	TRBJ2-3	TGTGCCAGCAGTTTTATGGGGGATACGCAGTATTTT	CASSFMGDTQYF
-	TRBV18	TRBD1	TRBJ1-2	TGTGCCAGCTCACCACCCGGGACAGGAAACTATGGCTACACCTTC	CASSPPGTGNYGYTF
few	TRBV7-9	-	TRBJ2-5	TGTGCCAGCAGCGGTGCCGTCAGGGGAGAGACCCAGTACTTC	CASSGAVRGETQYF
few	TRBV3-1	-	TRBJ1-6	TGTGCCAGCAGCCACCCGGGAGATAATTCACCCCTCCACTTT	CASSHPGDNSPLHF
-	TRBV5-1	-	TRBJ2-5	TGCGCCAGCAGCTTGGGTCAGGGTGTTGGGCAAGAGACCCAGTACTTC	CASSLGQGVGQETQYF
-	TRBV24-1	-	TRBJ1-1	TGTGCCACCAGAGCGGTGGGGTACACTGAAGCTTTCTTT	CATRAVGYTEAFF
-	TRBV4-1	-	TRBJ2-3	TGCGCCAGCAGCCAAGATTCGCCCACAGATACGCAGTATTTT	CASSQDSPTDTQYF
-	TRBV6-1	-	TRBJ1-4	TGTGCCAGCACCTGGGGGCAGATGAATGAAAAACTGTTTTTT	CASTWGQMNEKLFF
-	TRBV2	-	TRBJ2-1	TGTGCCAGCAGTGAAGCAGGCGGGTTACGGGCCTACAATGAGCAGTTCTTC	CASSEAGGLRAYNEQFF
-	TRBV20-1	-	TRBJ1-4	TGCAGTGCTAGGGCCTTTGATGAAAAACTGTTTTTT	CSARAFDEKLFF
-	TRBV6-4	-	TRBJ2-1	TGTGCCAGCAGTGAAGGAGAGGGCCCCTACAATGAGCAGTTCTTC	CASSEGEGPYNEQFF
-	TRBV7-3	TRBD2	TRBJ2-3	TGTGCCAGCAGCCTGGCGGGACTAGCGGGGGCAGATACGCAGTATTTT	CASSLAGLAGADTQYF
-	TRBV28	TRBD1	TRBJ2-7	TGTGCCAGCAGTTTACCGGACAGGGGACTTAGCTCCTACGAGCAGTACTTC	CASSLPDRGLSSYEQYF
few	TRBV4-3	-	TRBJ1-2	TGCGCCAGCAGCCCTCAGGTGGTTGGAGGGGAGTATGGCTACACCTTC	CASSPQVVGGEYGYTF
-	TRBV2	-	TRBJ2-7	TGTGCCAGCAGTGGTCTCGCGGGAAGCTCCTACGAGCAGTACTTC	CASSGLAGSSYEQYF
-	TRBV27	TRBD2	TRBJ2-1	TGTGCCAGCAGTTTATCACCTAGCGGGACGTATGAGCAGTTCTTC	CASSLSPSGTYEQFF